These 24 T cell receptor beta chains originate from one sample sequenced in a study of a mutant IDH1 vaccine in newly diagnosed glioma. The protocol was immunoSEQ multiplex PCR, while the TCRdb copy is restricted to in-frame clones and leaves out a portion. The sample shows roughly 34,000 clones, 80% to 85% of them seen only once. Time point in this sample: baseline, week 1 (first vaccination visit). The treatment here: pre-vaccination baseline after standard-of-care therapy. The starting material was peripheral blood mononuclear cells (PBMCs), obtained from a glioma patient treated with radiotherapy, temozolomide or both. Source of these receptors: a man aged 50 to 59 with glioma. Some clones in this sample may be carry-over from other donors' samples.

V and J are TRBV7-3 and TRBJ2-3, with a tentative D call TRBD2 (6 bases). CDR1 is SGHTA and CDR2 is FQGTGA in the germline V gene. The CDR3 has 13 residues. The V gene lost 6 bases and the J gene lost 1 base, with 8 bases spanning the gap. The CDR3 nucleotides read TGTGCCAGCAGGCCGGGGGGCACAGATACGCAGTATTTT. Translated: CASRPGGTDTQYF.

The chain recombines TRBV19 with TRBJ1-1, with no clear D. CDR3 length: 13 amino acids. Germline assignment: CDR1 LNHDA and CDR2 SQIVND (reference sequence). Deletions cut 6 bases from V and 1 base from J, with 9 bases between. CDR3 region: CASRSTQNTEAFF. The CDR3 DNA reads as TGTGCCAGTAGATCCACACAGAACACTGAAGCTTTCTTT.

The chain is built from TRBV6-1 and TRBJ1-2; D is unclear. This CDR3 spans 15 amino acids. The V end was cut by 6 bases, the J end by 8 bases, with 22 bases between. CDR1 MNHNS and CDR2 SASEGT come from the germline V gene. Here the CDR3 reads CASRGFSDLSGGYTF. The CDR3 DNA reads TGTGCCAGCAGAGGATTCTCGGACCTCTCGGGCGGCTACACCTTC.

The chain is built from TRBV7-8 and TRBJ1-5, with no clear D. V was trimmed by 4 bases and J by 0 bases, leaving 10 bases between them. CDR3 length: 15 amino acids. Germline lookup yields CDR1 SGHVS and CDR2 FQNEAQ. The CDR3 DNA reads as TGTGCCAGCAGCTCGGACCGGGTTAGCAATCAGCCCCAGCATTTT. It translates to CASSSDRVSNQPQHF.

V is TRBV4-3 and J is TRBJ2-2; 7 positions agree with TRBD1. The CDR3 extends over 16 amino acids. The germline CDR1 and CDR2 sequences are LGHNA and YSLEER. Trimming removed 3 bases from V and 0 bases from J; junction bases left unmatched: 4. CDR3 DNA: TGCGCCAGCAGCCAGGGGACAGCTTCGAACACCGGGGAGCTGTTTTTT. Residues: CASSQGTASNTGELFF.

This chain joins TRBV6-5 and TRBJ2-5; D remains unclear. The CDR3 has 13 amino acids. V lost 10 bases, J lost 2 bases, and 14 bases lay in between. The germline gives CDR1 MNHEY, CDR2 SVGAGI. The CDR3 coding sequence is TGTGCCACCCAATCGAGTCTTCAAGAGACCCAGTACTTC. Translation: CATQSSLQETQYF.

This clone is medium-sized by share. The rearrangement links TRBV6-6 to TRBJ1-2; maybe TRBD1 (6 bases). V lost 7 bases to trimming and J lost 7 bases, with 16 bases between them. From germline, CDR1 is MNHNY and CDR2 SVGAGI (reference sequence). The CDR3 consists of 13 residues. The CDR3 here is CASTSGGLTGYTF. In nucleotides, the CDR3 is TGTGCCAGCACCTCCGGGGGCCTGACTGGCTACACCTTC.

This chain connects TRBV4-1 to TRBJ2-1; D gene ambiguous. Germline V gene sequence: CDR1 MGHRA, CDR2 YSYEKL. This CDR3 is built from 13 residues. With 3 bases removed from V and 5 bases from J, the gap between germline ends came to 8 bases. The CDR3 sequence: CASSHDKNNEQFF. In DNA form, the CDR3 reads TGCGCCAGCAGCCATGACAAAAACAATGAGCAGTTCTTC.

This chain uses TRBV27 with TRBJ2-6, with unresolved D. Trimming left V 6 bases short and J 1 base short, with 7 bases between. This CDR3 is built from 14 residues. Germline V gene data show CDR1 as MNHEY and CDR2 as SMNVEV (reference sequence). The chain's CDR3 is CASRGRSGANVLTF. Written as DNA, the CDR3 is TGTGCCAGCAGGGGAAGATCTGGGGCCAACGTCCTGACTTTC.

The chain links TRBV6-4 to TRBJ2-1; possible D gene TRBD2, 6 bases. Germline CDR1 reads MRHNA; CDR2 reads SNTAGT. This CDR3 is built from 14 residues. Trimming shortened V by 6 bases and J by 6 bases, and 15 bases separated the two germline ends. This CDR3 reads CASSGDSPSNEQFF. The CDR3 DNA reads as TGTGCCAGCAGCGGGGACTCCCCTTCCAATGAGCAGTTCTTC.

The chain uses TRBV6-5 and TRBJ1-1; D is perhaps TRBD1 (6 bases). V shed 5 bases and J shed 0 bases, with 13 bases lying between them. This CDR3 is built from 15 residues. Per germline, CDR1 MNHEY and CDR2 SVGAGI. The CDR3 sequence is CASSTPAGVNTEAFF. CDR3 in DNA: TGTGCCAGCAGTACCCCGGCAGGGGTGAACACTGAAGCTTTCTTT.

The V call is TRBV5-1, the J call TRBJ2-3; D perhaps matches TRBD1 (5 bases). With 1 base removed from V and 6 bases from J, the gap between germline ends came to 9 bases. The CDR3 covers 13 residues. Germline loops: CDR1 SGHRS, CDR2 YFSETQ. CDR3: CASSLNTGDTQYF. CDR3 in DNA: TGCGCCAGCAGCTTGAACACAGGTGATACGCAGTATTTT.

This clone has only a few counts. This sequence joins TRBV2 and TRBJ2-7; TRBD1 aligns across 9 bases. The CDR3 is made up of 14 amino acids. The V and J ends lost 4 bases and 4 bases, in that order; junction bases with no gene match: 5. Germline CDR1 is SNHLY and CDR2 is FYNNEI. CDR3: CASSVGTGRYEQYF. The CDR3 DNA follows: TGTGCCAGCAGTGTTGGGACAGGGCGGTACGAGCAGTACTTC.

This clone has a single count. The V gene is TRBV9, the J gene TRBJ1-3; 7 nucleotides align to TRBD1. The CDR3 is 16 amino acids. Trimming took 0 bases from V and 3 from J; bases not matched to a gene: 6. CDR1 and CDR2 (germline): SGDLS, YYNGEE. CDR3 amino acids: CASSVATGVIGNTIYF. CDR3 in DNA: TGTGCCAGCAGCGTAGCCACAGGGGTCATTGGAAACACCATATATTTT. Complete variable domain (other parts from reference TRBV9 and TRBJ1-3): DSGVTQTPKHLITATGQRVTLRCSPRSGDLSVYWYQQSLDQGLQFLIQYYNGEERAKGNILERFSAQQFPDLHSELNLSSLELGDSALYFCASSVATGVIGNTIYFGEGSWLTVV.

This chain joins TRBV6-5 and TRBJ1-4, with D perhaps TRBD1 (6 bases). V was clipped by 6 bases and J by 8 bases, with 13 bases between them. CDR1 and CDR2 from the germline V gene are MNHEY and SVGAGI. The CDR3 extends over 13 amino acids. The CDR3, as DNA: TGTGCCAGCAGGGGGGCGGGGAGCGAAAAACTGTTTTTT. Encoded protein: CASRGAGSEKLFF.

This chain links TRBV18 with TRBJ2-7; 11 bases align to TRBD1. V lost 3 bases to trimming and J lost 2 bases; unmatched junction nucleotides: 3. The germline V gene has CDR1 KGHSH and CDR2 LQKENI. This CDR3 is 15 amino acids long. CDR3 nucleotides: TGTGCCAGCTCACCTCCGGGACAGGGGGCCTACGAGCAGTACTTC. Amino acid sequence: CASSPPGQGAYEQYF. Full variable domain (rest looked up from reference TRBV18 and TRBJ2-7): NAGVMQNPRHLVRRRGQEARLRCSPMKGHSHVYWYRQLPEEGLKFMVYLQKENIIDESGMPKERFSAEFPKEGPSILRIQQVVRGDSAAYFCASSPPGQGAYEQYFGPGTRLTVT.

The V and J genes are TRBV27 and TRBJ1-1; D perhaps matches TRBD1 (5 bases). The CDR3 consists of 14 residues. V was pared by 6 bases and J by 5 bases, with 16 bases between. Looked up from germline, CDR1 is MNHEY and CDR2 is SMNVEV (reference sequence). CDR3 in amino acids: CASSPGLGGTEAFF. In DNA form, the CDR3 reads TGTGCCAGCAGCCCAGGGTTGGGGGGTACTGAAGCTTTCTTT.

V usage is TRBV9 and J usage is TRBJ1-1; no reliable D call. CDR3 length: 15 amino acids. The V gene lost 4 bases and the J gene lost 3 bases, with 16 bases spanning the gap. In germline, CDR1 is SGDLS, CDR2 YYNGEE. CDR3 in DNA: TGTGCCAGCAGCCCCTCCGGGTCTCTGGACACTGAAGCTTTCTTT. Amino acid sequence: CASSPSGSLDTEAFF.

CDR3 region: CASSLLGGGSQETQYF. CDR3 sequence (DNA): TGTGCCAGCAGTCTCCTAGGGGGGGGGTCCCAAGAGACCCAGTACTTC. The chain uses TRBV27 and TRBJ2-5; D may be TRBD2 (7 bases). This CDR3 comprises 16 residues. CDR1 and CDR2 from the germline V gene are MNHEY and SMNVEV (reference sequence). The V gene lost 5 bases and the J gene lost 1 base, with 17 bases spanning the gap.

V usage is TRBV2 and J usage is TRBJ1-4; D possibly corresponds to TRBD1 (6 bases). Looked up from germline, CDR1 is SNHLY and CDR2 is FYNNEI. This CDR3 is built from 13 residues. The V gene lost 9 bases and the J gene lost 8 bases, with 16 bases spanning the gap. The CDR3 DNA follows: TGTGCCAGTCGGACAGAGGGAGGGGAAAAACTGTTTTTT. This codes for CASRTEGGEKLFF. Full variable domain (missing parts from reference TRBV2 and TRBJ1-4): EPEVTQTPSHQVTQMGQEVILRCVPISNHLYFYWYRQILGQKVEFLVSFYNNEISEKSEIFDDQFSVERPDGSNFTLKIRSTKLEDSAMYFCASRTEGGEKLFFGSGTQLSVL.

This clone was counted a single time. This chain connects TRBV2 to TRBJ2-6, with a possible D match to TRBD2 (6 bases). Germline V gene lookup returns CDR1 SNHLY and CDR2 FYNNEI. The V and J ends lost 6 bases and 4 bases respectively, with 19 bases between them. This CDR3 has 17 amino acids. For the CDR3, the DNA is TGTGCCAGCAGAACGAGCCCCGGAGGGATAGGGGCCAACGTCCTGACTTTC. As protein: CASRTSPGGIGANVLTF.

This chain uses TRBV7-2 with TRBJ2-7; maybe TRBD2 (6 bases). V was trimmed by 1 base and J by 2 bases, leaving 12 bases between them. The CDR3 totals 15 residues. Germline loops: CDR1 SGHTA, CDR2 FQGNSA. The CDR3 DNA reads TGTGCCAGCAGCTTAGGAGTGGGGGGAACCTACGAGCAGTACTTC. This codes for CASSLGVGGTYEQYF.

The chain has TRBV6-5 and TRBJ1-1, with 8 bases aligning to TRBD1. The germline V gene has CDR1 MNHEY and CDR2 SVGAGI. The V gene end was trimmed by 4 bases and the J gene end by 4 bases; junction bases not matched to a gene: 8. The CDR3 length is 15 residues. CDR3 loop: CASSSYGQGGTEAFF. The CDR3 DNA follows: TGTGCCAGCAGTTCCTACGGACAGGGAGGCACTGAAGCTTTCTTT.

This chain links TRBV27 with TRBJ1-4, with D possibly TRBD1 on 5 matching bases. CDR1 is MNHEY, CDR2 SMNVEV, per germline (reference sequence). V lost 8 bases and J 10 bases, leaving 14 bases between the germline ends. The CDR3 runs 12 residues. CDR3 sequence: CASGERGRKLFF. The DNA for the CDR3 is TGTGCCAGCGGAGAAAGGGGCCGAAAACTGTTTTTT.